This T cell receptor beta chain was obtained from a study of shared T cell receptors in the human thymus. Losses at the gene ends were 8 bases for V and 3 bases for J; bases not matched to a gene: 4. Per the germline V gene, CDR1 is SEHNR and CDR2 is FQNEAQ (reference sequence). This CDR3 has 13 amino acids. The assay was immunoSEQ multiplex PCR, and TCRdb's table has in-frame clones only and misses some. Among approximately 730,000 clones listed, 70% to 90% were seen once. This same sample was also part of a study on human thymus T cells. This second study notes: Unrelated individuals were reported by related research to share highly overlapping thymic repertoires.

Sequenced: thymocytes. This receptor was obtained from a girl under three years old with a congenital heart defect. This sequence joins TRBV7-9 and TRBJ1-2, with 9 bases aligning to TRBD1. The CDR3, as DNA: TGTGCCAGCCATGACAGGGGGGACTATGGCTACACCTTC. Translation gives CASHDRGDYGYTF.